The 25 T cell receptor beta chains below all came from one sample that was sequenced in a study of neurological immune-mediated disorders. From the 5' RACE reads, TCRdb called clonotypes with MiXCR, one entry per CDR3 protein. The sample lists tens of thousands of distinct CDR3 sequences, around a tenth occurring once. The sequenced material came from PBMCs. All receptors come from a man in his forties or fifties in good health.

This clonotype came up many times. The V call is TRBV7-9, the J call TRBJ2-7; unclear D gene. CDR1 is SEHNR and CDR2 is FQNEAQ in the germline V gene (reference sequence). The CDR3 consists of 13 residues. The V and J ends lost 0 bases and 3 bases respectively, with 6 bases between them. CDR3 sequence reads: CASSLAKHYEQYF. The CDR3, as DNA: TGTGCCAGCAGCTTAGCGAAACACTACGAGCAGTACTTC.

This clonotype was detected ten times or more. This chain connects TRBV5-1 to TRBJ2-2, with D hard to call. Germline values: CDR1 SGHRS, CDR2 YFSETQ. The CDR3 contains 15 residues. V shed 2 bases and J shed 0 bases, with 8 bases lying between them. Here the CDR3 DNA reads TGCGCCAGCAGCTTCTCGGACGCGAACACCGGGGAGCTGTTTTTT. Its translation is CASSFSDANTGELFF.

This clonotype was seen ten or more times. The genes are TRBV28 and TRBJ1-2; unclear D gene. Germline CDR1 MDHEN, CDR2 SYDVKM. The CDR3 runs 13 residues. Trimming took off 2 bases at V and 1 base at J, with 5 bases between the two ends. CDR3 nucleotide sequence: TGTGCCAGCAGTTTAGGCGGTAACTATGGCTACACCTTC. Amino acids: CASSLGGNYGYTF.

This clonotype was seen ten or more times. V usage is TRBV6-1 and J usage is TRBJ1-3; TRBD1 matches 8 bases. Trimming took 10 bases from V and 3 from J; bases not matched to a gene: 17. This CDR3 has 17 residues. The V gene's germline CDR1 is MNHNS and CDR2 SASEGT. As DNA, the CDR3 is TGTGCCATTTCGGACAGGGCGCGGTCATGGCGTGGAAACACCATATATTTT. Protein sequence: CAISDRARSWRGNTIYF.

This clonotype was detected ten times or more. The chain couples TRBV28 to TRBJ1-5; no reliable D call. V was trimmed by 6 bases and J by 3 bases, leaving 15 bases between them. The CDR3 contains 15 residues. Germline loops: CDR1 MDHEN, CDR2 SYDVKM. This chain's CDR3 is CASSPPEGINQPQHF. The CDR3 DNA is TGTGCCAGCAGCCCCCCGGAGGGTATCAATCAGCCCCAGCATTTT.

There are many counts of this clonotype. The gene calls are TRBV5-1 and TRBJ2-1; D gene unclear. The CDR3 loop spans 17 amino acids. Germline values: CDR1 SGHRS, CDR2 YFSETQ. Trimming left V 3 bases short and J 0 bases short, with 16 bases between. The CDR3 DNA is TGCGCCAGCAGCTCCATAAAAGACTCGTTCTCCTACAATGAGCAGTTCTTC. The encoded protein is CASSSIKDSFSYNEQFF.

About this clonotype: A single base separates this from a much larger clone, so it may be a read error. Here the CDR3 omits its conserved ending phenylalanine or tryptophan, so a read error is the likely source. This chain joins TRBV11-2 and TRBJ2-1; 7 bases map to TRBD2. Per the germline V gene, CDR1 is SGHAT and CDR2 is FQNNGV. The CDR3 loop spans 15 amino acids. The V segment lost 5 bases and the J segment 5 bases; nucleotides outside the gene matches: 9. The CDR3 DNA reads TGTGCCAGCAGCCGGACCGGGACTACGAACAATGAGCAGTTCTTA. The encoded protein is CASSRTGTTNNEQFL.

This clonotype was counted ten times or more. This rearrangement joins TRBV2 to TRBJ2-5; D assignment may be TRBD1 or TRBD2 (5 bases each). The V and J ends lost 3 bases and 1 base respectively, with 6 bases between them. The CDR3 spans 13 residues. Germline values: CDR1 SNHLY, CDR2 FYNNEI. The DNA for the CDR3 is TGTGCCAGCAGTGAGAGGGGCCAAGAGACCCAGTACTTC. Residues: CASSERGQETQYF.

This clonotype was counted at least ten times. This chain uses TRBV5-1 with TRBJ2-5; D unclear. V dropped 0 bases and J dropped 6 bases, with 9 bases sitting between them. The germline V gene encodes CDR1 SGHRS and CDR2 YFSETQ. The CDR3 is 13 amino acids. The DNA for the CDR3 is TGCGCCAGCAGCTTGGAACCCTCAAAGACCCAGTACTTC. It is translated as CASSLEPSKTQYF.

This clonotype was recorded many times. The chain joins TRBV24-1 to TRBJ2-1; 7 bases align to TRBD2. There are 13 residues in the CDR3. V lost 7 bases and J lost 8; bases outside the gene matches: 7. CDR1 and CDR2 from the germline V gene are KGHDR and SFDVKD. DNA for the CDR3: TGTGCCACCAGGGGGGGGATGACGGATGAGCAGTTCTTC. This translates into CATRGGMTDEQFF.

The CDR3 spells CASAQGIEAFF. Written as DNA, the CDR3 is TGCGCCAGCGCACAGGGGATCGAAGCTTTCTTT. The rearrangement uses TRBV4-1 and TRBJ1-1; 7 bases are a match to TRBD1. Germline CDR1 is MGHRA and CDR2 is YSYEKL. V shed 8 bases, J shed 8 bases, and the junction held 5 bases outside the gene matches. The length of the CDR3 is 11 residues.

This clonotype was observed many times. The CDR3 sequence: CASTPIRVWNTEAFF. As DNA, the CDR3 is TGTGCCAGCACCCCCATAAGGGTTTGGAACACTGAAGCTTTCTTT. The chain recombines TRBV12-3 or TRBV12-4 with TRBJ1-1, with no clear D. The V end lost 7 bases, the J end lost 1 base, and 16 bases lay between the germline ends. CDR3 length: 15 amino acids.

The chain employs TRBV3-1 and TRBJ1-2; no reliable D call. Germline values: CDR1 LGHDT, CDR2 YNNKEL (reference sequence). The CDR3 contains 13 residues. The V end lost 1 base, the J end lost 6 bases, and 9 bases lay between the germline ends. CDR3 in amino acids: CASSQVSVNGYTF. The CDR3 DNA reads TGTGCCAGCAGCCAAGTGAGCGTTAATGGCTACACCTTC.

This clonotype was recorded at least ten times. The rearrangement uses TRBV21-1 and TRBJ2-3; the table gives TRBD1 as D, unverified against the DNA. TRBV21-1 is shown as a pseudogene. The CDR3 loop spans 18 amino acids. The CDR3 loop is CASSKVKAHRGSVVGQYF. For the CDR3, the DNA is TGTGCCAGCAGCAAAGTCAAGGCTCACAGGGGGTCCGTGGTAGGGCAGTATTTT.

This clonotype was picked up many times. The chain is built from TRBV10-3 and TRBJ1-6, with a possible D match to TRBD1 (5 bases). Germline CDR1 reads ENHRY; CDR2 reads SYGVKD. The CDR3 loop spans 17 amino acids. Deletions cut 2 bases from V and 4 bases from J, with 15 bases between. The CDR3 nucleotides read TGTGCCATCAGTGAGAGAACCAGGGATATGTATAATTCACCCCTCCACTTT. This gives the protein CAISERTRDMYNSPLHF.

This clonotype was recorded at least ten times. The V gene is TRBV5-6, the J gene TRBJ2-1; D is perhaps TRBD1 (5 bases). The CDR3 spans 14 residues. The germline V gene has CDR1 SGHDT and CDR2 YYEEEE. Trimming took off 2 bases at V and 2 bases at J, with 8 bases between the two ends. Here the CDR3 reads CASSFSGTYNEQFF. The DNA of the CDR3 is TGTGCCAGCAGCTTTTCAGGGACCTACAATGAGCAGTTCTTC. Full variable domain (outside the CDR3, taken from reference TRBV5-6 and TRBJ2-1): DAGVTQSPTHLIKTRGQQVTLRCSPKSGHDTVSWYQQALGQGPQFIFQYYEEEERQRGNFPDRFSGHQFPNYSSELNVNALLLGDSALYLCASSFSGTYNEQFFGPGTRLTVL.

This clonotype was seen at least ten times. For the CDR3, the DNA is TGTGCCAGCAGCCAAGAGGTTCTAGCGGGAAGGACCGGGGAGCTGTTTTTT. Encoded protein: CASSQEVLAGRTGELFF. This chain connects TRBV4-2 to TRBJ2-2, with 9 bases aligning to TRBD2. The CDR3 has 17 residues. Germline-derived CDR1 and CDR2 are LGHNA and YNFKEQ. The V segment lost 0 bases and the J segment 5 bases; nucleotides outside the gene matches: 7.

This clonotype was recorded many times. The chain couples TRBV3-1 to TRBJ2-7; D not resolved. The ends were cut back, 4 bases at V and 1 base at J, with 5 bases in the middle. In germline, CDR1 is LGHDT, CDR2 YNNKEL (reference sequence). This CDR3 is 12 amino acids long. CDR3 sequence: CASSRASYEQYF. The CDR3 bases are TGTGCCAGCAGCCGCGCTTCCTACGAGCAGTACTTC.

In this sample, this clonotype turned up many times. The chain carries TRBV7-3 and TRBJ1-2; D unresolved. The germline gives CDR1 SGHTA, CDR2 FQGTGA. Trimming removed 5 bases at V and 4 bases at J, with 14 bases between. This CDR3 has 14 amino acids. The CDR3 is CASSPGPLGYGYTF. Written as DNA, the CDR3 is TGTGCCAGCAGCCCCGGACCCTTGGGCTATGGCTACACCTTC.

CDR3 sequence reads: CSVDGREETQYF. For the CDR3, the DNA is TGCAGCGTTGACGGCAGGGAAGAGACCCAGTACTTC. The rearrangement links TRBV29-1 to TRBJ2-5; TRBD1 might be the D (5 bases). Germline assignment: CDR1 SQVTM and CDR2 ANQGSEA. This CDR3 region has 12 residues. V was pared by 3 bases and J by 3 bases, with 8 bases between.

The chain's CDR3 is CASSQAGRMNEQFF. CDR3 sequence (DNA): TGTGCCAGCAGCCAAGCTGGACGAATGAATGAGCAGTTCTTC. V usage is TRBV14 and J usage is TRBJ2-1; D unresolved. Per germline, CDR1 SGHDN and CDR2 FVKESK. Trimming took 1 base from V and 7 from J, leaving 11 bases between them. The CDR3 has 14 residues.

This clonotype has ten or more counts. This rearrangement joins TRBV7-7 to TRBJ2-7; D unclear. The germline V gene encodes CDR1 SSHAT and CDR2 FNYEAQ (reference sequence). This CDR3 spans 11 amino acids. CDR3 in amino acids: CATLASYEQYF. The CDR3 bases are TGTGCTACCCTCGCGTCCTACGAGCAGTACTTC.

As concerns this clonotype: Just one base apart from a much larger clone, this may be a read error. V usage is TRBV6-2 or TRBV6-3 and J usage is TRBJ2-3; 9 bases line up with TRBD2. The junction had 11 bases not matched to a gene; V was cut back by 10 bases and J by 3 bases. This CDR3 is 15 amino acids long. Germline-derived CDR1 and CDR2 are MNHEY and SVGEGT. CDR3 loop: CANIRGAGGTDTQYF. In DNA, the CDR3 is TGTGCCAACATTCGGGGAGCGGGAGGAACAGATACGCAGTATTTT.

Many counts were recorded for this clonotype. The genes are TRBV15 and TRBJ2-7, with D hard to call. Germline assignment: CDR1 LNHNV and CDR2 YYDKDF (reference sequence). Trimming left V 1 base short and J 1 base short, with 8 bases between. The CDR3 has 14 residues. CDR3 residues: CATSRGHQSYEQYF. CDR3 bases: TGTGCCACCAGCAGAGGACACCAGTCCTACGAGCAGTACTTC.

This clonotype was recorded many times. The chain combines TRBV9 with TRBJ1-2, with D possibly matching TRBD1 (5 bases). With 0 bases removed from V and 8 bases from J, the gap between germline ends came to 14 bases. The CDR3 covers 14 residues. Germline CDR1 reads SGDLS; CDR2 reads YYNGEE. The CDR3 loop reads CASSVGGRVGGYTF. CDR3 nucleotides: TGTGCCAGCAGCGTAGGAGGCAGGGTGGGCGGCTACACCTTC.